The following is a TCR beta chain sequence with its context. Authors' data handling: Amplified reference gene primers provided the basis for estimating nucleated cell counts. Profiling relied on immunoSEQ multiplex PCR, and the TCRdb table lists in-frame clones only, not all of them. V, J and clone size were drawn from that table, and D and trimming were deduced from the DNA. This table holds 150,000 to 200,000 clones, around 80% found once. The entry originates in a study of blood T cell repertoires in COVID-19. Study overall: Nucleic acid was either cDNA or gDNA, and it came from T cells, B-cell-depleted T cells, or PBMCs.

Sequencing was carried out using peripheral blood. The clonotype originates from a woman of 80 years or more with acute or convalescent COVID-19.

This CDR3 reads CASSLGSDEQYF. The CDR3 coding sequence is TGTGCCAGCAGCTTAGGGAGTGACGAGCAGTACTTC. The V call is TRBV7-8, the J call TRBJ2-7; D uncertain. The V and J ends lost 1 base and 5 bases respectively, with 6 bases between them. Germline CDR1 SGHVS, CDR2 FQNEAQ. The CDR3 contains 12 residues.